What follows describes a single TCR beta chain. The data belong to a study of blood T cell repertoires in COVID-19. Study as a whole: Specimens from acute and convalescent COVID-19 originated in the United States, Italy and Spain. T cells, B-cell-depleted T cells, or PBMCs provided the cDNA or gDNA that served as material.

Authors' processing steps: Researchers report that nucleated cell counts were estimated from reference gene primer amplification. Generated by immunoSEQ multiplex PCR, the TCRdb table keeps only in-frame clones and is missing some. V and J calls and clone size are as listed in that table; D and trimming were resolved from the DNA. The top ten hold around a sixth of the sample, which has 65,000 to 80,000 clones, 86% seen once. This CDR3 region has 13 residues. Trimming removed 7 bases from V and 7 bases from J; junction bases left unmatched: 7. Germline V CDR1 and CDR2: SQVTM, ANQGSEA. The sample was peripheral blood. V usage is TRBV29-1 and J usage is TRBJ2-1; 10 nucleotides agree with TRBD1. The clonotype was recovered from a man older than 75 in a cohort sampled during active COVID-19. CDR3 DNA: TGCAGCGCTACCGACAGGGGGCGAAATGAGCAGTTCTTC. This translates into CSATDRGRNEQFF.